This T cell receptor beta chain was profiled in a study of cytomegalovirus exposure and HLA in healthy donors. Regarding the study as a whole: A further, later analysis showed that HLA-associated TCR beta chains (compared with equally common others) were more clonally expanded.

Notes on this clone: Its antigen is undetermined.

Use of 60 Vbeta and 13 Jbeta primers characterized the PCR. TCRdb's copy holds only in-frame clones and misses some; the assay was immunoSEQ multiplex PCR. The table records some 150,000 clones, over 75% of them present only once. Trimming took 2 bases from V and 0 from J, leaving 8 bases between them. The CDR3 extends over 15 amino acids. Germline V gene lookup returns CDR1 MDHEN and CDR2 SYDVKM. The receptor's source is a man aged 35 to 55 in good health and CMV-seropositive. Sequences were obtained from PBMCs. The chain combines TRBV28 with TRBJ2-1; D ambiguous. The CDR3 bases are TGTGCCAGCAGTTTAGCGCCGAGCTCCTACAATGAGCAGTTCTTC. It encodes CASSLAPSSYNEQFF. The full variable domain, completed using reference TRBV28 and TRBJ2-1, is DVKVTQSSRYLVKRTGEKVFLECVQDMDHENMFWYRQDPGLGLRLIYFSYDVKMKEKGDIPEGYSVSREKKERFSLILESASTNQTSMYLCASSLAPSSYNEQFFGPGTRLTVL.